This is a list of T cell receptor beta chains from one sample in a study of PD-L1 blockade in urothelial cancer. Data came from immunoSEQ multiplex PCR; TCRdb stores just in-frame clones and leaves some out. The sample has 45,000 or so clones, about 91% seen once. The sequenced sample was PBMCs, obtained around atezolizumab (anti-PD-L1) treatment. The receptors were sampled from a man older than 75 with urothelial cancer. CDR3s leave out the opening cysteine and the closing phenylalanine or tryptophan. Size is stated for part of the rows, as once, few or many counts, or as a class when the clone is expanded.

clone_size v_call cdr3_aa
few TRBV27 ASSSHMGQSYRNTIY
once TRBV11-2 ASSLAVQRGNIQY
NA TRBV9 ASRVGSGTAEQF
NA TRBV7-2 ATVAGGGGWNEQF
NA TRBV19 ASRKRKLF
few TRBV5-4 ASSLAGGGELF
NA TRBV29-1 SVEGLAGGNLNIQY
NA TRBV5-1 ASRADAGGYT
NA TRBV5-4 ASSRYRDRNTEAF
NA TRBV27 ASSLGGRGSYT
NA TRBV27 ASSFQGAFAEQY
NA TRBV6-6 ASRGLEAF